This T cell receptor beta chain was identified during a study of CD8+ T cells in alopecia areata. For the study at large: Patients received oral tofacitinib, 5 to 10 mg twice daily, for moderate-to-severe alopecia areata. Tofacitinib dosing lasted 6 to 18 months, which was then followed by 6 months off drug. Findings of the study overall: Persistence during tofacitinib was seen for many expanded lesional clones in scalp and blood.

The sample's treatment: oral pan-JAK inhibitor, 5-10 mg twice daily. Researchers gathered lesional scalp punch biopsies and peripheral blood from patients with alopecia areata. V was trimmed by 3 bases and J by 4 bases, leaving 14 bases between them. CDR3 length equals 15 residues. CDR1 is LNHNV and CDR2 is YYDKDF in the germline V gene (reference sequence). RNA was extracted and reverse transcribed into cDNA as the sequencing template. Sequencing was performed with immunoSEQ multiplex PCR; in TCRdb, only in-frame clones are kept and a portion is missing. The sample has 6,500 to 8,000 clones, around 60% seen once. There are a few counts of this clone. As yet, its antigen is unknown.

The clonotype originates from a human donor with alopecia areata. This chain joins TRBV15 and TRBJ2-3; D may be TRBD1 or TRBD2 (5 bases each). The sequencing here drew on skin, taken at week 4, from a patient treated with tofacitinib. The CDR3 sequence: CATSRDFLGADTQYF. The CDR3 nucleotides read TGTGCCACCAGCAGGGACTTTCTAGGGGCAGATACGCAGTATTTT.